The clone carrying this T cell receptor beta chain was counted at least ten times. Researchers took RNA transcripts and amplified TCR beta CDR3 regions from them. First-round RT-PCR relied on HTBI primers, and a second-round multiplex PCR came next. In TCRdb, the multiplex PCR reads were re-called with MiXCR into one record per CDR3 protein. This sample has 600,000 to 950,000 distinct CDR3 sequences, with 35% to 50% found just once. The data were obtained in a study of Graves' ophthalmopathy and Graves' hyperthyroidism. None of the included patients had other autoimmune diseases, uncontrolled infections, pregnancy or lactation, as these led to exclusion. Orbital computed tomography, together with clinical symptoms, serum thyroxine, TRAb and thyroid ultrasound, was used for diagnosis. Germline CDR1 and CDR2: KGHDR and SFDVKD. This CDR3 is 16 amino acids long. Trimming cost V 5 bases and J 3 bases; bases outside gene matches: 5.

Sequencing was carried out using peripheral blood. The chain links TRBV24-1 to TRBJ2-5; 13 bases align to TRBD2. This receptor was identified in an adult man with Graves' ophthalmopathy. CDR3 bases: TGTGCCACCAGTGGGGGACTAGCGGGAATTGAAGAGACCCAGTACTTC. Its translation: CATSGGLAGIEETQYF.